The source of this TCR beta chain is a study of CD4 T cells in relation to SARS-CoV-2 and coronaviruses. Study-level information: Of the patients, 7 to 9 were male, a few female, two Hispanic. Crossreactive spike epitopes shared across donors were mapped to their HLA restriction.

Concerning this clone: The antigen remains undetermined.

Sequenced by immunoSEQ multiplex PCR; TCRdb stores in-frame clones only, minus some. The profile shows about 30,000 clones, about 76% of them singletons. Study-wide results and limits: Approximately 65% of donors had memory CD4+ clonotypes crossrecognizing SARS-CoV-2 and common cold coronavirus spike.

The CDR3 spans 14 residues. Unmatched junction bases numbered 2, after V lost 6 bases and J lost 1 base. Germline CDR1 MGHDK, CDR2 SYGVNS. Naive or memory CD4+ cells were cultured 1:1 with T cell-depleted PBMCs plus CEF. This clonotype originated in an adult with COVID-19. The sequencing input was memory CD4+ T cells from PBMCs, cultured in vitro. The chain carries TRBV25-1 and TRBJ2-7; 11 bases are a match to TRBD2. CDR3 bases: TGTGCCAGCAGCAGGACTAGCGGGTCCTACGAGCAGTACTTC. Protein sequence: CASSRTSGSYEQYF.